This TCR beta chain is from a study of blood T cell repertoires in COVID-19 (dated by TCRdb to about 2020). Some background on the complete study: Collaborator samples came from the United States, Italy and Spain and covered acute and convalescent phases of COVID-19. The prospective study material was composed of cDNA or gDNA derived from T cells, B-cell-depleted T cells, or PBMCs. The dataset comprised deeply sampled blood TCRbeta repertoires from subjects exposed to, actively infected with, or recovered from COVID-19. A freely available public database, intended as a resource for researchers studying the immune response to SARS-CoV-2, is where the repertoires were released. Samples were obtained from the ongoing ImmuneRACE study (first 160 participants) and from 1,254 subjects provided by 6 global collaborators. The sample metadata nearly always contained a de-identified subject ID, COVID-19 status, age in years and sex. Where HLA class I and class II types were available, the types were taken from metadata supplied by the sample provider, not from assay-based typing. What the study reported, not specific to this receptor: Clinical and demographic metadata were provided uncurated, with the amount varying by source and participant.

CDR1 is given as MRHNA and CDR2 as SNTAGT, both from the germline V gene. CDR3 length: 15 amino acids, cysteine to phenylalanine. Kept here is only the CDR3 DNA, which spans 45 bases and is read in frame from base 1. V lost 2 bases and J lost 3 bases; the stretch between them is 14 bases long. Whole blood was collected in K2EDTA tubes by collaborating institutions according to the institutions' own protocols. For TCRbeta analysis, collaborators shipped samples in one of three forms: frozen whole blood, isolated PBMCs, or DNA extracted from either of those sample types. TCRbeta CDR3 regions were amplified from genomic DNA using the immunoSEQ Assay, a bias-controlled multiplex PCR. The paper's data handling went like this. Nucleated cell counts per sample were estimated from amplification of reference gene primers within the assay. To quantify the absolute abundance of each unique TCRbeta CDR3 rearrangement, sequence reads were collapsed and filtered. For each sample, productive Simpson clonality was calculated as the square root of Simpson's diversity index across productive rearrangements. Sourced from immuneACCESS, this table was stored by TCRdb with only in-frame sequences that have V and J called. A share of the clones is absent; for the studies checked, an unresolved V gene accounts for under half, and the remainder has no known explanation. That table is the source of V, J and clone size, and D and trimming were worked out from the DNA. The sample profile shows about 45,000 clones; approximately 83% of them were found once. 7.5% to 9.5% of the sample belongs to the ten largest clones.

Regarding this clone: Its antigen target is currently unknown. Per-base qualities were not stored, and no clone one base away is much larger.

The rearrangement joined TRBV6-4 to TRBJ2-7; a tentative D match to TRBD1 spans 7 bases. Sequences were obtained from peripheral blood. The origin of this receptor is a man older than 75 in a cohort sampled during active COVID-19. The nucleotides read TGTGCCAGCAGTGACCCCGGACAGGACTACTACGAGCAGTACTTC. Translated, it gives CASSDPGQDYYEQYF.